The clone carrying this T cell receptor (beta chain) turned up a few times. Its antigen is currently unknown. With a J-beta primer mix and a sample-barcoded 5' primer, a second PCR ran about 7 to 12 cycles. The yield of each sample was at least 3 million CDR3-containing paired-end reads. TCRdb used MiXCR to reprocess the 5' RACE reads, holding one entry per CDR3 protein. The profile covers around 1,500,000 distinct CDR3 sequences, with about 28% appearing a single time and 7% to 9% taken by the ten largest. The data were taken from a study of blood T cells in healthy people across ages. Study-wide results and caveats: Any conclusive comparison of naive versus antigen-experienced cells was prevented by using unsorted PBMCs. Donors of long life had a larger count of naive CD4+ cells and greater diversity than aged donors. Strong correlation existed between TCR beta diversity and naive T cell percentage.

Between the trimmed V and J ends, which lost 6 bases and 7 bases, there was a span of 19 bases. Germline V gene data show CDR1 as LGHNT and CDR2 as FRNRAP. CDR3 size: 15 residues. The sample consisted of blood. The TCR was taken from a woman in her thirties in good health. The chain joins TRBV12-5 to TRBJ2-4, with D perhaps TRBD1 (6 bases). The CDR3 is CASGAGQRGLNIQYF. DNA for the CDR3: TGTGCTAGTGGCGCCGGACAGAGGGGTTTGAACATTCAGTACTTC.